The 4 T cell receptor beta chains reported below all come from one sample, sequenced in a study of neurological immune-mediated disorders. TCRdb ran MiXCR on the 5' RACE reads and lists one entry per CDR3 protein. The table includes 25,000 to 35,000 distinct CDR3 sequences, less than 20% detected once. Time point given: technical triplicate 3. Specimen: CD4+ T cells from blood. These TCRs come from a female donor with HTLV-1-associated myelopathy (HAM/TSP).

Ten or more counts support this clonotype. The chain employs TRBV12-3 or TRBV12-4 and TRBJ2-3, with TRBD2 identical over 7 bases. J lost 5 bases, V lost 3 bases, and 8 bases had no gene match. The length of the CDR3 is 15 residues. The CDR3: CASSFGGAGVDTQYF. CDR3 coding DNA: TGTGCCAGCAGTTTTGGCGGGGCGGGGGTAGATACGCAGTATTTT.

Note on this clonotype: The DNA is left out, because the CDR3 cannot be placed on it with certainty; the CDR3 is given as TCRdb lists it. J is TRBJ1-5 and V is TRBV5-1; the D segment call TRBD1 is taken from the table without a DNA check. Germline CDR1 reads SGHRS; CDR2 reads YFSETQ. A total of 20 residues make up the CDR3, ends included. The CDR3 loop reads CASSFYICSARTGGNQPQHF.

This clonotype has at least ten counts. V is TRBV20-1 and J is TRBJ1-1; D uncertain. The V end was cut by 1 base, the J end by 1 base, with 10 bases between. Per germline, CDR1 DFQATT and CDR2 SNEGSKA (reference sequence). CDR3 length equals 14 residues. The CDR3 sequence: CSARVGGPNTEAFF. The CDR3 coding sequence is TGCAGTGCTAGAGTGGGCGGACCGAACACTGAAGCTTTCTTT.

This clonotype was seen repeatedly, ten times or more. The chain recombines TRBV6-5 with TRBJ2-7; D ambiguous. Trimming left V 2 bases short and J 3 bases short, with 11 bases between. This CDR3 comprises 14 residues. The germline CDR1 and CDR2 sequences are MNHEY and SVGAGI. The CDR3 DNA reads TGTGCCAGCAGTTACGGTCTCGTGGGCTACGAGCAGTACTTC. Protein sequence: CASSYGLVGYEQYF.